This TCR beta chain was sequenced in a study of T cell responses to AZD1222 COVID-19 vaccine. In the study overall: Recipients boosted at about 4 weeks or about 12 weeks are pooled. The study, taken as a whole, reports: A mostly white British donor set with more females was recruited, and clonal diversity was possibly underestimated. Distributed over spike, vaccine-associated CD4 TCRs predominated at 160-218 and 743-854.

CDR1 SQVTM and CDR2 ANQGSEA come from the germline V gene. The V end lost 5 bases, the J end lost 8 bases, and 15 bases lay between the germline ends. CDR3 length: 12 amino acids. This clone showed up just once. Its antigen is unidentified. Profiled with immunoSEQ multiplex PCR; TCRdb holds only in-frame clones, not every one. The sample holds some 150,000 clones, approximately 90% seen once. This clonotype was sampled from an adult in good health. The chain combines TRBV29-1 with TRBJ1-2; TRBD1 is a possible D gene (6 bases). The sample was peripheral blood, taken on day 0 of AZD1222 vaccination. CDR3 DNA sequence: TGCAGCGTTTACAGGGTGCCGGGCGGCTACACCTTC. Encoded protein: CSVYRVPGGYTF.